This section outlines one TCR beta chain sequence together with its context. The antigen remains undetermined. The CDR3 is 15 residues long. Germline V lookup: CDR1 MNHEY, CDR2 SMNVEV (reference sequence). Trimming cost V 5 bases and J 6 bases; bases outside gene matches: 10. This record comes from a study of cytomegalovirus exposure and HLA in healthy donors. General study findings and limits: Presence/absence analyses rested on an assumption that sequencing depth was roughly uniform across donors.

In the PCR, 60 Vbeta and 13 Jbeta primers were used. Sequencing used immunoSEQ multiplex PCR; TCRdb keeps in-frame clones, though not all of them. The data hold about 270,000 clones, with roughly two thirds observed a single time. The genes are TRBV27 and TRBJ2-7; 10 bases align to TRBD1. Sequenced material: PBMCs. The TCR originated in a female donor in good health and CMV-seronegative. The CDR3 loop reads CASSRDRGTGVEQYF. The CDR3 bases are TGTGCCAGCAGTCGGGACCGTGGGACAGGGGTCGAGCAGTACTTC.